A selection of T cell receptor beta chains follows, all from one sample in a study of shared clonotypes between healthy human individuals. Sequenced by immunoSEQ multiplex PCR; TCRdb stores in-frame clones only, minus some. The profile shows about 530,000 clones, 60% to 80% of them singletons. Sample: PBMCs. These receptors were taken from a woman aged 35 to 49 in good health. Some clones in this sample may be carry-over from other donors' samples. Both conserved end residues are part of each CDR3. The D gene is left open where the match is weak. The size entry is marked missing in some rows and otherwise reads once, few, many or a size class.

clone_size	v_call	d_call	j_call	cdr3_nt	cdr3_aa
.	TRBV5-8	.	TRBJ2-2	TGTGCCAGCAGCTTGACTCGGACAGTATTGAACACCGGGGAGCTGTTTTTT	CASSLTRTVLNTGELFF
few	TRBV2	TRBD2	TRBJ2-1	TGTGCCAGCAGTGCCATAGGACTAGCGGGATACAATGAGCAGTTCTTC	CASSAIGLAGYNEQFF
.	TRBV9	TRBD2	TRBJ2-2	TGTGCCAGCAGCCAGGGACTAGCGGGAGAGGTTGGCACCGGGGAGCTGTTTTTT	CASSQGLAGEVGTGELFF
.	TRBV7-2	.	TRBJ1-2	TGTGCCAGCAGCCGATTGGGTGGCTACACCTTC	CASSRLGGYTF
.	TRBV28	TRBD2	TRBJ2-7	TGTGCCAGCAGTCGCTCGGGGGGTTACCCTTACGAGCAGTACTTC	CASSRSGGYPYEQYF
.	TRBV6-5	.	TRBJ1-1	TGTGCCAGCGCCTTAATCCTGAACGCTGAAGCTTTCTTT	CASALILNAEAFF
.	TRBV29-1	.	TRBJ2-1	TGCAGCGTTGAAGGGGTAGGGAGTGAGCAGTTCTTC	CSVEGVGSEQFF
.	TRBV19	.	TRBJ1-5	TGTGCCAGTAGTATAGGCAGCCCCAATCAGCCCCAGCATTTT	CASSIGSPNQPQHF
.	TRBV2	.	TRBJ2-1	TGTGCCAGCAGTGAAGCTACTTTTGGGCAGTTCTTC	CASSEATFGQFF
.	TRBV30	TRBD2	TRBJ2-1	TGTGCCCGAGAAGCGGGAGCGAGGAATGAGCAGTTCTTC	CAREAGARNEQFF
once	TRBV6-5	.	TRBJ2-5	TGTGCCCCAGAACTGCAGGCGGAGTACTTC	CAPELQAEYF
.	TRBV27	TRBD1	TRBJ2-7	TGTGCCAGCAGTTTAGGGACAGGCAGATACGAGCAGTACTTC	CASSLGTGRYEQYF
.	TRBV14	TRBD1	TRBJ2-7	TGTGCCAGCAGCCCCGGGAGGACAGGGGCCTACGAGCAGTACTTC	CASSPGRTGAYEQYF
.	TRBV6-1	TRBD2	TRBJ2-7	TGTGCCAGCAGTGAATGGTCCGGGGGAGGGTTCGAGGGGGAGCAGTACTTC	CASSEWSGGGFEGEQYF
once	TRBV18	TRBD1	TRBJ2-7	TGTGCCAGCTCACCCACGGGGGACAGGGGGGGCGAGCAGTACTTC	CASSPTGDRGGEQYF
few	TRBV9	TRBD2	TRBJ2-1	TGTGCCAGCAGCCCACAAGCGGGAGGGCTAGTTGAGCAGTTCTTC	CASSPQAGGLVEQFF
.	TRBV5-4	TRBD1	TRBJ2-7	TGTGCCACTAGACCGGGACAGGGACGCGAGCAGTACTTC	CATRPGQGREQYF
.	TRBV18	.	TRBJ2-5	TGTGCCAGCTCACCATCCCAGATCCAAGAGACCCAGTACTTC	CASSPSQIQETQYF
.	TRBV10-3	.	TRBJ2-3	TGTGCCACCGGGCCCGGGACAACCCGGGATACGCAGTATTTT	CATGPGTTRDTQYF
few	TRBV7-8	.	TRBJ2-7	TGTGCCAGCAGCCCGAATAGAGAAAGCCACGAGCAGTACTTC	CASSPNRESHEQYF
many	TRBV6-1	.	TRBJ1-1	TGTGCCAGCAGTGAACCAGACGGGAACACTGAAGCTTTCTTT	CASSEPDGNTEAFF
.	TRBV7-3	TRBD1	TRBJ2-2	TGTGCCAGCAGCTTAGAAGGACAGGGAATCGGGGAGCTGTTTTTT	CASSLEGQGIGELFF
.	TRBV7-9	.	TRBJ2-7	TGTGCCAGCAGCCCACTAAACACGGCCTACGAGCAGTACTTC	CASSPLNTAYEQYF
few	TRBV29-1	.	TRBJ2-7	TGCAGCGTTGATTCAACAGGGACGAACGACGAGCAGTACTTC	CSVDSTGTNDEQYF
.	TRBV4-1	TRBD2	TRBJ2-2	TGCGCCAGCAGCCAAGGTCCTAGCGGGAGGGGCACCGGGGAGCTGTTTTTT	CASSQGPSGRGTGELFF
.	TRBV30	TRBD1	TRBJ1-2	TGTGCCTGGAGTACCCAGGGGGGGGGTGGCTACACCTTC	CAWSTQGGGGYTF
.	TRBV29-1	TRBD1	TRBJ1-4	TGCAGCGTTCAGGGGGCAACTAATGAAAAACTGTTTTTT	CSVQGATNEKLFF
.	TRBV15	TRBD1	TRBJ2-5	TGTGCCACCAGCACCCTGCTGGGGACAGGGCCGGAGACCCAGTACTTC	CATSTLLGTGPETQYF
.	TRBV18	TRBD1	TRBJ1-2	TGTGCCAGCTCACCCGGACAGGGGATGCGTGGCTACACCTTC	CASSPGQGMRGYTF
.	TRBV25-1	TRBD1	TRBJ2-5	TGTGCCAGCAGTGTCCCCCCGGGACAGGGTGTAGAGACCCAGTACTTC	CASSVPPGQGVETQYF
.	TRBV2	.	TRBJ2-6	TGTGCCAGCAGTGATTATCTCGACCTGACTTTC	CASSDYLDLTF
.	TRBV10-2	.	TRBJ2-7	TGCGCCAGCAGTGATACCGCGGGATCTACCCTCTACGAGCAGTACTTC	CASSDTAGSTLYEQYF
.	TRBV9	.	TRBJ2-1	TGTGCCAGCAGGGATACAGGGAGGGATGAGCAGTTCTTC	CASRDTGRDEQFF
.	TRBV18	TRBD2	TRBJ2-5	TGTGCCAGCGCCCTTAGCGGGAGATTGGAGACCCAGTACTTC	CASALSGRLETQYF
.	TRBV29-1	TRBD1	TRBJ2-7	TGCAGCGGATGGATAGGACAGGGCGGGTCCTACGAGCAGTACTTC	CSGWIGQGGSYEQYF
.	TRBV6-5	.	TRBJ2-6	TGTGCCAGCAGTTACACAAGGCCCGGGGCCAACGTCCTGACTTTC	CASSYTRPGANVLTF